One and the same sample provided the 32 T cell receptor beta chains below, sequenced in a study of blood T cell repertoires in COVID-19. The protocol was immunoSEQ multiplex PCR, while the TCRdb copy is restricted to in-frame clones and leaves out a portion. The data show fewer than 300,000 clones, with 80% to 90% seen just once and roughly 4% held by the top ten. The sample comprised PBMCs or T cells enriched from blood (not recorded which). These receptors were obtained from a woman in her 30s who had recovered from COVID-19.

V and J are TRBV30 and TRBJ1-5; TRBD1 is a possible D gene (5 bases). The CDR3 is 14 residues long. Trimming left V 5 bases short and J 1 base short, with 12 bases between. CDR1 and CDR2 (germline): GTSNPN, SVGIG (reference sequence). The CDR3 loop reads CAWANQGSNQPQHF. The CDR3 DNA reads as TGTGCCTGGGCTAATCAGGGAAGCAATCAGCCCCAGCATTTT.

The chain couples TRBV30 to TRBJ1-6; tentatively, D is TRBD1 (5 bases). Germline CDR1 GTSNPN, CDR2 SVGIG (reference sequence). Trimming took off 5 bases at V and 6 bases at J, with 5 bases between the two ends. The CDR3 is 11 amino acids. CDR3 in amino acids: CAWDSNSPLHF. The CDR3 DNA reads TGTGCCTGGGACAGTAATTCACCCCTCCACTTT.

The rearrangement uses TRBV5-4 and TRBJ1-1, with D possibly TRBD1 on 6 matching bases. Per germline, CDR1 SGHNT and CDR2 YYREEE (reference sequence). This CDR3 has 15 residues. The germline V and J ends were trimmed by 7 bases and 3 bases, with 19 bases remaining between them. The CDR3 nucleotides are TGTGCCAGCGACACCCAGGGGCGCTTAGACACTGAAGCTTTCTTT. Translation gives CASDTQGRLDTEAFF.

The rearrangement joins TRBV28 to TRBJ2-1, with D possibly TRBD2 on 5 matching bases. V was cut by 5 bases and J by 2 bases, with 13 bases left in between. This CDR3 has 15 residues. Per germline, CDR1 MDHEN and CDR2 SYDVKM. CDR3 region: CASSHFIGTYNEQFF. The CDR3 DNA reads TGTGCCAGCAGTCATTTTATCGGGACCTACAATGAGCAGTTCTTC.

The chain carries TRBV19 and TRBJ2-3; maybe TRBD1 (5 bases). V was shortened by 11 bases and J by 1 base, with 10 bases between the two germline ends. The CDR3 has 12 amino acids. The germline CDR1 and CDR2 sequences are LNHDA and SQIVND (reference sequence). The CDR3 protein is CAVQDRTDTQYF. The CDR3 nucleotides are TGTGCCGTACAGGACCGCACAGATACGCAGTATTTT.

The chain is built from TRBV30 and TRBJ1-1; D perhaps matches TRBD1 (5 bases). From germline, CDR1 is GTSNPN and CDR2 SVGIG (reference sequence). This CDR3 is 11 amino acids long. Deletions cut 7 bases from V and 10 bases from J, with 16 bases between. CDR3 bases: TGTGCCTCCTGCGGGGGATGGATAGCTTTCTTT. This codes for CASCGGWIAFF.

V usage is TRBV27 and J usage is TRBJ2-3; TRBD1 is a possible D gene (5 bases). Germline loops: CDR1 MNHEY, CDR2 SMNVEV (reference sequence). This CDR3 contains 15 residues. Deletions cut 4 bases from V and 3 bases from J, with 14 bases between. The CDR3 is CASSSLTVGTDTQYF. CDR3 DNA: TGTGCCAGCAGTTCTTTGACAGTCGGAACAGATACGCAGTATTTT.

This chain uses TRBV27 with TRBJ1-5, with 8 bases lining up with TRBD1. The CDR3 runs to 12 residues. V was clipped by 9 bases and J by 7 bases; unmatched bases: 5. Germline CDR1 MNHEY, CDR2 SMNVEV (reference sequence). Written as DNA, the CDR3 is TGTGCCAGTAGACAGGGGAGACAGCCCCAGCATTTT. Amino acids: CASRQGRQPQHF.

This clone was found once. J is TRBJ1-1 and V is TRBV29-1; a weak D match, TRBD1 (6 bases). This CDR3 spans 12 amino acids. Germline lookup yields CDR1 SQVTM and CDR2 ANQGSEA. Deletions cut 7 bases from V and 3 bases from J, with 12 bases between. This CDR3 reads CSAGQRYTEAFF. As DNA, the CDR3 is TGCAGCGCCGGACAGCGGTACACTGAAGCTTTCTTT.

V is TRBV5-4 and J is TRBJ2-1; 9 positions agree with TRBD1. Germline V gives CDR1 SGHNT, CDR2 YYREEE (reference sequence). The J segment lost 7 bases and the V segment lost 0 bases, leaving 14 bases of the junction unmatched. The CDR3 is made up of 18 amino acids. This CDR3 reads CASSLALTTGTGWNEQFF. For the CDR3, the DNA is TGTGCCAGCAGCTTGGCCCTCACAACCGGGACAGGGTGGAATGAGCAGTTCTTC.

This clone was picked up a small number of times. The chain couples TRBV7-2 to TRBJ2-5, with D possibly being TRBD1 (5 bases). Germline-derived CDR1 and CDR2 are SGHTA and FQGNSA. CDR3 length: 14 residues. With 6 bases removed from V and 1 base from J, the gap between germline ends came to 12 bases. This chain's CDR3 is CASRARQPQETQYF. The DNA for the CDR3 is TGTGCCAGCAGGGCTAGACAGCCCCAAGAGACCCAGTACTTC.

V and J are TRBV19 and TRBJ2-2; 13 bases agree with TRBD2. The CDR3 extends over 17 amino acids. V dropped 7 bases and J dropped 0; count of bases not matched to a gene: 5. Germline V gene data show CDR1 as LNHDA and CDR2 as SQIVND (reference sequence). The CDR3 region has the DNA TGTGCCAGTATGAGACTAGCGGGGGGTCCGAACACCGGGGAGCTGTTTTTT. This sequence encodes CASMRLAGGPNTGELFF.

The V gene is TRBV7-9, the J gene TRBJ2-6, with D possibly matching TRBD1 (5 bases). There are 15 residues in the CDR3. V lost 2 bases to trimming and J lost 2 bases, with 7 bases between them. Germline CDR1 SEHNR, CDR2 FQNEAQ (reference sequence). The CDR3: CASSLWGAGANVLTF. The CDR3 nucleotides are TGTGCCAGCAGCTTATGGGGCGCTGGGGCCAACGTCCTGACTTTC.

The chain combines TRBV6-5 with TRBJ1-2, with D perhaps TRBD1 (6 bases). This CDR3 contains 14 residues. V was clipped by 6 bases and J by 2 bases, with 13 bases between them. Per germline, CDR1 MNHEY and CDR2 SVGAGI. CDR3 DNA: TGTGCCAGCAGAAAGGGGGGGGAGAACTATGGCTACACCTTC. Protein sequence: CASRKGGENYGYTF.

This rearrangement joins TRBV5-1 to TRBJ1-4, with TRBD1 matching 7 bases. Germline trimming cut 2 bases from V and 0 bases from J; bases unmatched to any gene: 1. Per the germline V gene, CDR1 is SGHRS and CDR2 is YFSETQ. This CDR3 contains 15 residues. CDR3 sequence (DNA): TGCGCCAGCAGCTTCGACAGGGCAACTAATGAAAAACTGTTTTTT. Protein sequence: CASSFDRATNEKLFF.

For this clone: Its ends do not fully match the called genes, so a read error is possible. This sequence joins TRBV13 and TRBJ2-2, with 12 bases that match TRBD1. The V gene's germline CDR1 is PRHDT and CDR2 FYEKMQ (reference sequence). This CDR3 comprises 16 residues. DNA of the CDR3: TGTGCCAGCAGCCTAGGGGACAGGGGGCGCACCGGGGAGCTGTTTTTT. Residues: CASSLGDRGRTGELFF.

This clone was detected many times. The gene calls are TRBV30 and TRBJ2-7, with TRBD2 identical over 8 bases. The CDR3 totals 12 residues. Looked up from germline, CDR1 is GTSNPN and CDR2 is SVGIG (reference sequence). CDR3 in amino acids: CASAGESNEQYF. CDR3 nucleotide sequence: TGTGCTTCAGCGGGGGAGTCCAACGAGCAGTACTTC.

The rearrangement links TRBV2 to TRBJ1-5; 8 positions agree with TRBD1. There are 15 residues in the CDR3. Germline-derived CDR1 and CDR2 are SNHLY and FYNNEI. J lost 2 bases, V lost 8 bases, and 8 bases had no gene match. The CDR3 nucleotides are TGTGCCAGCGCAGGGGGCAGTTTTGGCAATCAGCCCCAGCATTTT. It translates to CASAGGSFGNQPQHF.

The chain combines TRBV19 with TRBJ1-1; 9 bases match TRBD1. The CDR3 consists of 16 residues. Germline V lookup: CDR1 LNHDA, CDR2 SQIVND (reference sequence). Trimming removed 6 bases from V and 3 bases from J; junction bases left unmatched: 11. CDR3 sequence reads: CASREQGARLYTEAFF. The CDR3 coding sequence is TGTGCCAGTAGGGAACAGGGGGCTCGATTGTACACTGAAGCTTTCTTT.

This sequence joins TRBV5-4 and TRBJ2-1; 11 bases map to TRBD2. The V gene's germline CDR1 is SGHNT and CDR2 YYREEE (reference sequence). The CDR3 totals 16 residues. The J segment lost 2 bases and the V segment lost 5 bases, leaving 6 bases of the junction unmatched. CDR3 amino acids: CASSYSGGAPYNEQFF. Here the CDR3 DNA reads TGTGCCAGCAGTTATAGCGGGGGGGCCCCCTACAATGAGCAGTTCTTC. Combining the CDR3 with reference TRBV5-4 and TRBJ2-1 gives the whole variable domain ETGVTQSPTHLIKTRGQQVTLRCSSQSGHNTVSWYQQALGQGPQFIFQYYREEENGRGNFPPRFSGLQFPNYSSELNVNALELDDSALYLCASSYSGGAPYNEQFFGPGTRLTVL.

The rearrangement links TRBV2 to TRBJ2-2, with 12 bases that match TRBD2. In germline, CDR1 is SNHLY, CDR2 FYNNEI. CDR3 size: 19 residues. J lost 4 bases, V lost 8 bases, and 17 bases had no gene match. CDR3 loop: CASLSGILAGGPGTGELFF. In nucleotides, the CDR3 is TGTGCCAGCCTCTCTGGGATTCTAGCGGGGGGGCCGGGCACCGGGGAGCTGTTTTTT.

Only one count was recorded for this clone. The chain couples TRBV9 to TRBJ2-7; 12 nucleotides agree with TRBD2. Germline values: CDR1 SGDLS, CDR2 YYNGEE. The CDR3 spans 14 residues. J was trimmed by 5 bases and V by 4 bases; bases with no gene match: 4. CDR3 residues: CASSPGLAGNEQYF. As DNA, the CDR3 is TGTGCCAGCAGCCCCGGACTAGCGGGAAACGAGCAGTACTTC.

This clone was seen a few times. The chain uses TRBV27 and TRBJ1-2; D call uncertain. The V and J ends lost 8 bases and 3 bases respectively, with 19 bases between them. Germline V gene lookup returns CDR1 MNHEY and CDR2 SMNVEV (reference sequence). The CDR3 is made up of 15 amino acids. In nucleotides, the CDR3 is TGTGCCAGCCGCGAATCAGAGTTCGGAGACTATGGCTACACCTTC. This gives the protein CASRESEFGDYGYTF.

The gene calls are TRBV3-1 (or the pseudogene TRBV3-2) and TRBJ1-3; no clear D. The CDR3 is 12 amino acids. The V gene lost 6 bases and the J gene lost 3 bases, with 6 bases spanning the gap. The V gene's germline CDR1 is LGHDT and CDR2 YNNKEL (reference sequence). The CDR3 DNA follows: TGTGCCAGCAGGAACTATGGAAACACCATATATTTT. Its translation is CASRNYGNTIYF.

This chain uses TRBV6-5 with TRBJ1-2; TRBD1 aligns across 10 bases. Germline assignment: CDR1 MNHEY and CDR2 SVGAGI. The ends lost 7 bases at V and 2 bases at J; junction bases unmatched: 4. There are 14 residues in the CDR3. The CDR3 DNA sequence: TGTGCCAGCATTAGGACAGGGGGAAACTATGGCTACACCTTC. The encoded protein is CASIRTGGNYGYTF.

Of note for this clone: The same CDR3 arises from other DNA sequences in this sample as well. This chain links TRBV18 with TRBJ1-2; 9 bases align to TRBD1. CDR1 and CDR2 (germline): KGHSH, LQKENI. The V and J ends lost 2 bases and 8 bases, in that order; junction bases with no gene match: 3. This CDR3 comprises 13 residues. Written as DNA, the CDR3 is TGTGCCAGCTCACCAAGGACAGGGGAAGGCTACACCTTC. Translated: CASSPRTGEGYTF.

The V call is TRBV19, the J call TRBJ1-4; the D gene is possibly TRBD1 (5 bases). Germline V gene sequence: CDR1 LNHDA, CDR2 SQIVND (reference sequence). Deletions cut 3 bases from V and 5 bases from J, with 10 bases between. This CDR3 comprises 14 residues. The CDR3 region has the DNA TGTGCCAGTAGTATGGGGGGGTCGAATGAAAAACTGTTTTTT. It encodes CASSMGGSNEKLFF.

The rearrangement joins TRBV2 to TRBJ1-5, with D perhaps TRBD1 (5 bases). Germline CDR1 is SNHLY and CDR2 is FYNNEI. The CDR3 covers 14 residues. V was trimmed by 6 bases and J by 0 bases, leaving 9 bases between them. The CDR3 DNA reads as TGTGCCAGCAGGCGGACAAATAGCAATCAGCCCCAGCATTTT. This translates into CASRRTNSNQPQHF.

This chain links TRBV27 with TRBJ1-2; weak D call: TRBD1 (6 bases). Germline V gene data show CDR1 as MNHEY and CDR2 as SMNVEV (reference sequence). The length of the CDR3 is 16 residues. V shed 2 bases and J shed 4 bases, with 17 bases lying between them. The CDR3 sequence: CASSLIGPRDIYGYTF. The CDR3 DNA sequence: TGTGCCAGCAGTTTAATAGGACCCCGGGACATCTATGGCTACACCTTC.

This clone was seen once. This chain joins TRBV5-1 and TRBJ1-3, with D maybe TRBD1 (6 bases). CDR1 SGHRS and CDR2 YFSETQ come from the germline V gene. The CDR3 totals 13 residues. The germline V and J ends were trimmed by 7 bases and 1 base, with 9 bases remaining between them. The CDR3 loop is CASAQGSGNTIYF. CDR3 coding DNA: TGCGCCAGCGCACAGGGTTCTGGAAACACCATATATTTT.

The chain employs TRBV28 and TRBJ1-5; D perhaps matches TRBD1 (5 bases). The germline V gene encodes CDR1 MDHEN and CDR2 SYDVKM. The CDR3 is 16 residues long. V lost 9 bases and J lost 2, with 20 bases in between. The CDR3 nucleotides read TGTGCCAGTACCTATTGGGGGGTGGTGGGCAATCAGCCCCAGCATTTT. Protein product: CASTYWGVVGNQPQHF.

The rearrangement uses TRBV21-1 and TRBJ2-7; the table's D call of TRBD2 was not tested on the DNA. TRBV21-1 corresponds to a pseudogene. There are 14 residues in the CDR3. DNA of the CDR3: TGTGCCAGCAGCAAACTAGGTCCCACCTACGAGCAGTACTTC. Amino acids: CASSKLGPTYEQYF.